This T cell receptor (beta chain) was observed in a study of shared clonotypes between healthy human individuals. Trimming stripped 2 bases from V and 7 bases from J, with 12 bases between. CDR1 SEHNR and CDR2 FQNEAQ come from the germline V gene (reference sequence). The CDR3 is 14 residues long. Study results and limitations: Since donors were few, the genetic and exposure-history diversity represented was limited. The study generally estimated greater richness for naive than memory subsets.

To note about this clone: No antigen is known for it.

The authors distributed each subset's genomic DNA evenly over several immunoSEQ plates. Profiling relied on immunoSEQ multiplex PCR, and the TCRdb table lists in-frame clones only, not all of them. Among 2,100,000 or so clones listed, almost 96% were seen once. Sequencing input: naive CD4+ T cells sorted from blood. Subset specified: CD45RA+ positively selected. This TCR derives from a man in his late teens or twenties in good health. The chain recombines TRBV7-9 with TRBJ2-4; no clear D gene. CDR3 amino acids: CASSLPQTLNIQYF. The CDR3, as DNA: TGTGCCAGCAGCTTACCCCAGACGCTCAACATTCAGTACTTC.